These 32 T cell receptor beta chains share one sample of origin, sequenced in a study of T-cell memory formation after mild COVID-19. TCRdb reprocessed the 5' RACE reads via MiXCR and lists one record per CDR3 protein. This sample has around 310,000 distinct CDR3 sequences, with 15% to 20% found just once. Specimen: PBMCs or a T cell subset sorted from them (not recorded which). Every receptor here comes from a man aged 18 to 29 who had mild COVID-19 (a few samples of this study predate the infection). Cell type and time point are not known.

The table lists this clonotype with many counts. Germline and junction disagree at one end, which may indicate a read error. This chain connects TRBV5-1 to TRBJ1-5; D gene uncertain. Germline V gene sequence: CDR1 SGHRS, CDR2 YFSETQ. The CDR3 is 13 residues long. CDR3 bases: TGTGCCAGCAGCTTAGACAGCAATCAGCCCCAGCATTTT. Protein sequence: CASSLDSNQPQHF. The full variable domain, completed using reference TRBV5-1 and TRBJ1-5, is KAGVTQTPRYLIKTRGQQVTLSCSPISGHRSVSWYQQTPGQGLQFLFEYFSETQRNKGNFPGRFSGRQFSNSRSEMNVSTLELGDSALYLCASSLDSNQPQHFGDGTRLSIL.

This chain uses TRBV6-1 with TRBJ1-5; 7 nucleotides agree with TRBD1. V was clipped by 0 bases and J by 1 base; unmatched bases: 12. In germline, CDR1 is MNHNS, CDR2 SASEGT. The CDR3 is 19 amino acids. CDR3 residues: CASSEALRGRGVSNQPQHF. The DNA of the CDR3 is TGTGCCAGCAGTGAAGCGCTTCGGGGCAGGGGGGTGAGCAATCAGCCCCAGCATTTT.

In its sample, this clonotype was seen a few times. V and J are TRBV5-6 and TRBJ2-3; D possibly corresponds to TRBD2 (6 bases). The V end lost 4 bases, the J end lost 4 bases, and 10 bases lay between the germline ends. The CDR3 has 13 amino acids. Germline values: CDR1 SGHDT, CDR2 YYEEEE. CDR3 in DNA: TGTGCCAGCAGCGAAGGAGGGGCAGATACGCAGTATTTT. It is translated as CASSEGGADTQYF.

This clonotype was seen more than once but under ten times. The chain uses TRBV6-2 or TRBV6-3 and TRBJ2-7; D is tentatively TRBD1 or TRBD2 (6 bases each). Germline CDR1 reads MNHEY; CDR2 reads SVGEGT. V lost 5 bases, J lost 2 bases, and 22 bases lay in between. This CDR3 comprises 17 residues. The CDR3 coding sequence is TGTGCCAGCAGTACCCCGCGAGGGCCGGGGGCCCCCTACGAGCAGTACGTC. Its protein is CASSTPRGPGAPYEQYV.

This clonotype was seen only a few times. V usage is TRBV7-2 and J usage is TRBJ1-6; D gene ambiguous. Trimming shortened V by 6 bases and J by 9 bases, and 9 bases separated the two germline ends. The germline CDR1 and CDR2 sequences are SGHTA and FQGNSA. The length of the CDR3 is 12 residues. CDR3 region: CASRRMGSPLHF. Here the CDR3 DNA reads TGTGCCAGCAGGCGAATGGGTTCACCCCTCCACTTT. Based on the CDR3 plus reference TRBV7-2 and TRBJ1-6, the full variable domain is GAGVSQSPSNKVTEKGKDVELRCDPISGHTALYWYRQSLGQGLEFLIYFQGNSAPDKSGLPSDRFSAERTGGSVSTLTIQRTQQEDSAVYLCASRRMGSPLHFGNGTRLTVT.

This clonotype was seen a few times. V gene TRBV6-5 combines with J gene TRBJ1-1; D unresolved. Looked up from germline, CDR1 is MNHEY and CDR2 is SVGAGI. The CDR3 has 13 amino acids. V gave up 6 bases and J gave up 5 bases, with 13 bases separating them. CDR3: CASRHGRSTEAFF. Written as DNA, the CDR3 is TGTGCCAGCAGGCATGGACGGAGTACTGAAGCTTTCTTT.

The chain couples TRBV4-3 to TRBJ1-2; D unclear. The CDR3 sequence is 15 residues long. The V gene's germline CDR1 is LGHNA and CDR2 YSLEER. Trimming left V 3 bases short and J 2 bases short, with 13 bases between. The CDR3 nucleotides are TGCGCCAGCAGCCAGGGCCCGACGGGGAACTATGGCTACACCTTC. Amino acids: CASSQGPTGNYGYTF.

The V gene is TRBV20-1, the J gene TRBJ1-4, with D perhaps TRBD1 (6 bases). Germline loops: CDR1 DFQATT, CDR2 SNEGSKA (reference sequence). V gave up 0 bases and J gave up 10 bases, with 15 bases separating them. This CDR3 has 14 amino acids. CDR3 sequence (DNA): TGCAGTGCTAGAGATCGGTGGACAGCGAGAAAACTGTTTTTT. Residues: CSARDRWTARKLFF.

This clonotype showed up just a few times. V gene TRBV6-1 combines with J gene TRBJ1-5; D is perhaps TRBD1 (5 bases). V was pared by 2 bases and J by 4 bases, with 18 bases between. Germline V gene sequence: CDR1 MNHNS, CDR2 SASEGT. This CDR3 has 17 amino acids. The CDR3 DNA reads TGTGCCAGCAGTGAACGTACGGGAAAGAAGGGGAATCAGCCCCAGCATTTT. This translates into CASSERTGKKGNQPQHF.

This sequence joins TRBV12-3 or TRBV12-4 and TRBJ2-5, with 7 bases aligning to TRBD2. With V trimmed by 5 bases and J by 10 bases, 16 bases remained unmatched. The CDR3 spans 15 residues. The CDR3 DNA reads as TGTGCCAGCAGTCTCGAGCGGGGCGGGGGTATGGACCAGTACTTC. This codes for CASSLERGGGMDQYF.

This clonotype was seen a handful of times. The chain uses TRBV6-2 or TRBV6-3 and TRBJ2-3, with a tentative D call TRBD2 (6 bases). The CDR3 contains 16 residues. V shed 3 bases and J shed 5 bases, with 18 bases lying between them. In germline, CDR1 is MNHEY, CDR2 SVGEGT. CDR3 coding DNA: TGTGCCAGCAGTTATGCTACTAGGCTCGGGGGAGATACGCAGTATTTT. Amino acids: CASSYATRLGGDTQYF.

The rearrangement links TRBV7-8 to TRBJ1-4; D ambiguous. Looked up from germline, CDR1 is SGHVS and CDR2 is FQNEAQ. With 5 bases removed from V and 8 bases from J, the gap between germline ends came to 12 bases. The CDR3 covers 13 residues. This CDR3 is CASSPPSGEKLFF. As DNA, the CDR3 is TGTGCCAGCAGCCCCCCGAGCGGGGAAAAACTGTTTTTT.

This clonotype turned up a few times. The V and J genes are TRBV10-3 and TRBJ1-5, with a weak D call TRBD1 (5 bases). This CDR3 spans 13 amino acids. Trimming cost V 8 bases and J 7 bases, with 15 bases left between them. Germline V gene data show CDR1 as ENHRY and CDR2 as SYGVKD. The CDR3 coding sequence is TGTGCCATCGGTAAGGACATGGGGCAGCCCCAGCATTTT. Protein product: CAIGKDMGQPQHF.

The J gene is TRBJ2-2, the V gene TRBV18, with D perhaps TRBD2 (5 bases). Germline V gene lookup returns CDR1 KGHSH and CDR2 LQKENI. The CDR3 runs to 11 residues. The chain's CDR3 is CAAGTTGELFF. The CDR3 DNA sequence: TGTGCGGCGGGCACCACCGGGGAGCTGTTTTTT.

As DNA, the CDR3 is TGCGCCAGTTTGACGGATCCCTCCTACAATGAGCAGTTCTTC. Residues: CASLTDPSYNEQFF. J is TRBJ2-1 and V is TRBV5-1; D unresolved. V was cut by 8 bases and J by 0 bases, with 12 bases left in between. Germline V CDR1 and CDR2: SGHRS, YFSETQ. This CDR3 is built from 14 residues. Full variable domain (outside the CDR3, taken from reference TRBV5-1 and TRBJ2-1): KAGVTQTPRYLIKTRGQQVTLSCSPISGHRSVSWYQQTPGQGLQFLFEYFSETQRNKGNFPGRFSGRQFSNSRSEMNVSTLELGDSALYLCASLTDPSYNEQFFGPGTRLTVL.

This clonotype was seen a few times. V gene TRBV4-1 combines with J gene TRBJ2-5, with 8 bases fitting TRBD2. Germline V CDR1 and CDR2: MGHRA, YSYEKL. The V and J ends lost 0 bases and 1 base, in that order; junction bases with no gene match: 10. The CDR3 consists of 18 residues. The CDR3 reads CASSQDLAGTPRQETQYF. The CDR3 bases are TGCGCCAGCAGCCAAGATCTAGCGGGTACCCCCCGCCAAGAGACCCAGTACTTC.

The gene calls are TRBV7-2 and TRBJ1-1; TRBD1 is a possible D gene (6 bases). V was trimmed by 2 bases and J by 6 bases, leaving 10 bases between them. The germline V gene encodes CDR1 SGHTA and CDR2 FQGNSA. The CDR3 extends over 13 amino acids. The CDR3 bases are TGTGCCAGCAGCTTAATCAGGGGCCCTGAAGCTTTCTTT. Translating gives CASSLIRGPEAFF.

This sequence joins TRBV12-3 or TRBV12-4 and TRBJ1-1; TRBD1 might be the D (6 bases). V was clipped by 4 bases and J by 4 bases, with 16 bases between them. The CDR3 loop spans 15 amino acids. Here the CDR3 DNA reads TGTGCCAGCAGTTGGACAGCCTCAGGCTTCACTGAAGCTTTCTTT. This gives the protein CASSWTASGFTEAFF.

The gene calls are TRBV12-3 or TRBV12-4 and TRBJ2-1, with 8 nucleotides matching TRBD2. The CDR3 contains 16 residues. Unmatched junction bases numbered 11, after V lost 7 bases and J lost 3 bases. DNA of the CDR3: TGTGCCAGCATCCTGGGAGCGGGGGTTGTCTACAATGAGCAGTTCTTC. Its translation is CASILGAGVVYNEQFF.

This clonotype was picked up a small number of times. The chain couples TRBV11-2 to TRBJ2-1, with a possible D match to TRBD2 (7 bases). V lost 3 bases and J lost 12, with 9 bases in between. CDR1 SGHAT and CDR2 FQNNGV come from the germline V gene. This CDR3 contains 11 residues. The CDR3 sequence: CASSLGGLQFF. The CDR3 DNA reads TGTGCCAGCAGCTTGGGGGGGCTGCAGTTCTTC.

The V gene is TRBV10-3, the J gene TRBJ1-1; D possibly corresponds to TRBD1 (5 bases). Germline V gives CDR1 ENHRY, CDR2 SYGVKD. This CDR3 region has 12 residues. The V end was cut by 8 bases, the J end by 4 bases, with 11 bases between. Here the CDR3 reads CAIWGGGTEAFF. CDR3 bases: TGTGCCATCTGGGGGGGGGGCACTGAAGCTTTCTTT.

The V and J genes are TRBV6-1 and TRBJ2-7; perhaps TRBD1 as D (6 bases). V shed 8 bases and J shed 0 bases, with 14 bases lying between them. This CDR3 has 14 residues. CDR1 and CDR2 (germline): MNHNS, SASEGT. The CDR3 DNA is TGTGCCAGCGGATTCGAGGACAGCTCCTACGAGCAGTACTTC. This gives the protein CASGFEDSSYEQYF.

This clonotype was detected many times. V and J are TRBV20-1 and TRBJ2-7, with D unresolved. Trimming removed 4 bases at V and 2 bases at J, with 12 bases between. Germline V CDR1 and CDR2: DFQATT, SNEGSKA (reference sequence). The CDR3 consists of 13 residues. In nucleotides, the CDR3 is TGCAGTGCTATCTCAAACAACCCCTACGAGCAGTACGTC. It yields the protein CSAISNNPYEQYV.

The rearrangement joins TRBV29-1 to TRBJ2-1; 9 bases agree with TRBD1. There are 16 residues in the CDR3. The germline V gene encodes CDR1 SQVTM and CDR2 ANQGSEA. V lost 3 bases, J lost 8 bases, and 14 bases stayed unmatched. The CDR3 bases are TGCAGCGTTGATACTCCCCGGGACAGGGAAAGGGATGAGCAGTTCTTC. It specifies CSVDTPRDRERDEQFF.

The chain joins TRBV6-2 or TRBV6-3 to TRBJ2-5; D is perhaps TRBD2 (5 bases). The germline V gene encodes CDR1 MNHEY and CDR2 SVGEGT. Trimming took 0 bases from V and 5 from J, leaving 13 bases between them. This CDR3 has 15 residues. The CDR3 region is CASSYSRASRETQYF. CDR3 coding DNA: TGTGCCAGCAGTTACTCGAGGGCCAGCAGGGAGACCCAGTACTTC.

The chain employs TRBV10-3 and TRBJ2-5; D is ambiguous. CDR3 length equals 15 residues. V shed 9 bases and J shed 0 bases, with 17 bases lying between them. CDR1 is ENHRY and CDR2 is SYGVKD in the germline V gene. CDR3 sequence reads: CAMSAQWSDQETQYF. The CDR3 DNA sequence: TGTGCCATGTCAGCTCAGTGGTCCGACCAAGAGACCCAGTACTTC.

The rearrangement links TRBV12-3 or TRBV12-4 to TRBJ2-3; D may correspond to TRBD1 or TRBD2 (6 bases each). Trimming took 7 bases from V and 3 from J, leaving 14 bases between them. The CDR3 has 14 amino acids. The chain's CDR3 is CASTRTGATDTQYF. The CDR3 nucleotides read TGTGCCAGCACCCGAACGGGGGCAACAGATACGCAGTATTTT.

The chain recombines TRBV5-1 with TRBJ2-7; possibly TRBD1 for D (5 bases). V dropped 1 base and J dropped 4 bases, with 12 bases sitting between them. This CDR3 has 14 residues. Germline assignment: CDR1 SGHRS and CDR2 YFSETQ. The CDR3 region is CASSLTTQGYEQYF. The DNA of the CDR3 is TGCGCCAGCAGCTTGACGACTCAGGGTTACGAGCAGTACTTC.

The gene calls are TRBV2 and TRBJ2-3, with 11 nucleotides matching TRBD2. Germline V gene sequence: CDR1 SNHLY, CDR2 FYNNEI. This CDR3 is built from 15 residues. The V gene end was trimmed by 8 bases and the J gene end by 0 bases; junction bases not matched to a gene: 4. CDR3: CASGGTSGSTDTQYF. CDR3 in DNA: TGTGCCAGCGGAGGGACTAGCGGAAGCACAGATACGCAGTATTTT.

This clonotype was observed many times. The J gene is TRBJ2-3, the V gene TRBV12-3 or TRBV12-4; 7 bases line up with TRBD1. This CDR3 comprises 14 residues. Trimming removed 5 bases from V and 5 bases from J; junction bases left unmatched: 7. The CDR3, as DNA: TGTGCCAGCAGTGTACACACAGGGGAAGATACGCAGTATTTT. This encodes CASSVHTGEDTQYF.

The J gene is TRBJ1-5, the V gene TRBV29-1, with D possibly TRBD1 on 6 matching bases. This CDR3 comprises 14 residues. The germline V gene has CDR1 SQVTM and CDR2 ANQGSEA. V shed 5 bases and J shed 5 bases, with 16 bases lying between them. For the CDR3, the DNA is TGCAGCGTTACAGGGTCGGGTATCGATCAGCCCCAGCATTTT. It is translated as CSVTGSGIDQPQHF. Supplemented by reference TRBV29-1 and TRBJ1-5, the full variable domain reads SAVISQKPSRDICQRGTSLTIQCQVDSQVTMMFWYRQQPGQSLTLIATANQGSEATYESGFVIDKFPISRPNLTFSTLTVSNMSPEDSSIYLCSVTGSGIDQPQHFGDGTRLSIL.

CDR3 nucleotides: TGTGCCAGCAGTTGGACTGGGGACACCGGGGAGCTGTTTTTT. Protein sequence: CASSWTGDTGELFF. The rearrangement links TRBV12-3 or TRBV12-4 to TRBJ2-2; TRBD2 is a possible D gene (5 bases). This CDR3 spans 14 amino acids. With 4 bases removed from V and 3 bases from J, the gap between germline ends came to 9 bases.